The clone carrying this T cell receptor (beta chain) was seen only a few times. As yet, its antigen is unknown. At one of its ends the junction is not consistent with the germline gene, which may arise from a read error. Attachment of unique molecular identifiers to individual cDNA molecules was performed in the library. Per the authors' pipeline: Per-sample TCR counts ranged from roughly 23,224 to 750,000, median about 100,000. One entry per CDR3 protein, called by TCRdb with MiXCR from the RACE reads. These V and J calls originate from TCRdb's pipeline instead of the authors' own analysis. Here the sample spans some 120,000 distinct CDR3 sequences, roughly 9% being singletons. The data originate from a study of human T cells and chemical hapten exposure. Study-level information: Per-sample TCR yield variation was attributed mainly to small pooled library volume differences.

Study observations and caveats: After DPC sensitization, TCRs above 1 in 1000 frequency showed no change.

Germline assignment: CDR1 SEHNR and CDR2 FQNEAQ (reference sequence). This CDR3 region has 20 residues. Time point indicated: healthy volunteer bleed at 2 weeks. Unseparated into fractions, whole blood served as the source from which total RNA was extracted. Sequencing was carried out using whole blood. The rearrangement uses TRBV7-9 and TRBJ2-3, with D possibly TRBD2 on 7 matching bases. This TCR came from a male donor in good health. Some clones in this sample may be carry-over from other donors' samples. The CDR3 loop reads CASTLGAQGSGTRHTDTQYF. The CDR3 coding sequence is TGTGCCAGCACCTTAGGTGCCCAGGGGAGCGGGACTCGCCACACAGATACGCAGTATTTT.